The 5 T cell receptor beta chains below were found in one sample sequenced in a study of blood T cell repertoires in COVID-19. Assay: immunoSEQ multiplex PCR; the TCRdb copy retains only in-frame clones and omits some. The sample includes roughly 250,000 clones, around 85% of them seen just once. Specimen: peripheral blood. These receptor sequences come from a woman aged 55-75 years with active or convalescent COVID-19.

The chain couples TRBV25-1 to TRBJ2-5, with D uncertain. This CDR3 comprises 15 residues. The germline CDR1 and CDR2 sequences are MGHDK and SYGVNS. The ends were cut back, 1 base at V and 1 base at J, with 10 bases in the middle. The CDR3 loop reads CASSEFYEFQETQYF. The CDR3 DNA reads as TGTGCCAGCAGTGAATTCTACGAGTTCCAAGAGACCCAGTACTTC.

This chain connects TRBV20-1 to TRBJ2-3; D call uncertain. Germline V gene lookup returns CDR1 DFQATT and CDR2 SNEGSKA (reference sequence). The CDR3 loop spans 11 amino acids. Between the trimmed V and J ends, which lost 1 base and 7 bases, there was a span of 6 bases. For the CDR3, the DNA is TGCAGTGCTAGAGTGGGCTATACGCAGTATTTT. Protein sequence: CSARVGYTQYF.

This clone was seen only once. This chain links TRBV2 with TRBJ2-1; 13 nucleotides match TRBD2. The CDR3 has 14 residues. Looked up from germline, CDR1 is SNHLY and CDR2 is FYNNEI. Unmatched junction bases numbered 7, after V lost 7 bases and J lost 10 bases. As DNA, the CDR3 is TGTGCCAGCATGACTAGCGGGGGGATCGGCGAGCAGTTCTTC. It specifies CASMTSGGIGEQFF.

This chain connects TRBV7-9 to TRBJ1-5; D might be TRBD1 (5 bases). The germline V gene has CDR1 SEHNR and CDR2 FQNEAQ (reference sequence). CDR3 length: 13 amino acids. Trimming removed 5 bases from V and 7 bases from J, with 12 bases in between. The DNA of the CDR3 is TGTGCCAGCAGCGCCGGGGGAGAACAGCCCCAGCATTTT. Its protein is CASSAGGEQPQHF.

The chain combines TRBV19 with TRBJ1-5; D might be TRBD1 (5 bases). This CDR3 spans 17 amino acids. Per the germline V gene, CDR1 is LNHDA and CDR2 is SQIVND (reference sequence). V dropped 3 bases and J dropped 4 bases, with 19 bases sitting between them. This CDR3 is CASSITSAGRMNQPQHF. The CDR3 coding sequence is TGTGCCAGTAGTATCACATCGGCAGGGAGGATGAATCAGCCCCAGCATTTT.